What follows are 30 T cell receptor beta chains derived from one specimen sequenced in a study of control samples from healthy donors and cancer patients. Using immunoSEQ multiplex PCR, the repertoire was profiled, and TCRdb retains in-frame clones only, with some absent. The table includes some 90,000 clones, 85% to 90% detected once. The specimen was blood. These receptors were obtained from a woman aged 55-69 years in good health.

The CDR3 protein is CASTRGDLSEAFF. In DNA, the CDR3 is TGTGCCAGCACTCGGGGGGACCTCTCTGAAGCTTTCTTT. The rearrangement joins TRBV3-1 (or the pseudogene TRBV3-2) to TRBJ1-1; weak D call: TRBD1 (5 bases). Germline CDR1 LGHDT, CDR2 YNNKEL (reference sequence). The V end lost 7 bases, the J end lost 6 bases, and 15 bases lay between the germline ends. This CDR3 is built from 13 residues.

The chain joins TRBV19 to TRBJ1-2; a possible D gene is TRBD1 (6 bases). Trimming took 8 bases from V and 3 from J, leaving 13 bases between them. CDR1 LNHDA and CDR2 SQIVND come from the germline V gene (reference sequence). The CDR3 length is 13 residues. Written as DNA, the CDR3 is TGTGCCAGTGGAGACAGGAACCACTATGGCTACACCTTC. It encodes CASGDRNHYGYTF.

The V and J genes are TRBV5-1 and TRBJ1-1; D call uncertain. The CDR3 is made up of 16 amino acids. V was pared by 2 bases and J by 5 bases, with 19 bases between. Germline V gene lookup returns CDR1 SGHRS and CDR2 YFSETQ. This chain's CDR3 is CASSFGKGSFRTEAFF. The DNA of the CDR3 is TGCGCCAGCAGCTTCGGTAAGGGATCCTTTCGGACTGAAGCTTTCTTT.

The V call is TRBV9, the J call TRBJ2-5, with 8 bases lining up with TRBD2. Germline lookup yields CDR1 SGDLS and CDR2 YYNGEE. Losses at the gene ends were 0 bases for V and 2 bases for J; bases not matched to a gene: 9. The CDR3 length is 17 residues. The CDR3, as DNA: TGTGCCAGCAGCGTAGAGGGCGGGGGGTGGAGGCAAGAGACCCAGTACTTC. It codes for CASSVEGGGWRQETQYF. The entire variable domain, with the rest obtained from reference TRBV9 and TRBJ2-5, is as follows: DSGVTQTPKHLITATGQRVTLRCSPRSGDLSVYWYQQSLDQGLQFLIQYYNGEERAKGNILERFSAQQFPDLHSELNLSSLELGDSALYFCASSVEGGGWRQETQYFGPGTRLLVL.

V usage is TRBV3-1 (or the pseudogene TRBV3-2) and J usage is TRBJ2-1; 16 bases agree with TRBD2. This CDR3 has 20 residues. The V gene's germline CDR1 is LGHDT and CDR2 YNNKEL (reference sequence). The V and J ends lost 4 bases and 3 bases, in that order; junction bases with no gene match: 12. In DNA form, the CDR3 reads TGTGCCAGCAGCCCGCCGGGACTAGCGGGAGGGCCCCGGGGCTACAATGAGCAGTTCTTC. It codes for CASSPPGLAGGPRGYNEQFF.

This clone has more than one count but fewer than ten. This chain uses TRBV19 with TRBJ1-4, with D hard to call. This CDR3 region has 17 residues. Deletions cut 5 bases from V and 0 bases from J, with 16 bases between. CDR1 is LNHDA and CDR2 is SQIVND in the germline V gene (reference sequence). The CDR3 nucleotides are TGTGCCAGTAGTTTTCCGCCAACCATGACAACTAATGAAAAACTGTTTTTT. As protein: CASSFPPTMTTNEKLFF.

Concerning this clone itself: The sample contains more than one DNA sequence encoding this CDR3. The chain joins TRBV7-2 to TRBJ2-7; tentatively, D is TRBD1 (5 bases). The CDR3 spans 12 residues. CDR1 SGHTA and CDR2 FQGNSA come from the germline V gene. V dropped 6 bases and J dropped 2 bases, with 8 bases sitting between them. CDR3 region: CASRQDPYEQYF. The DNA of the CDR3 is TGTGCCAGCAGACAGGATCCCTACGAGCAGTACTTC.

The CDR3 region is CASSPSDSFGYGYTF. CDR3 nucleotides: TGTGCCAGCAGCCCAAGTGACTCTTTCGGCTATGGCTACACCTTC. This chain joins TRBV25-1 and TRBJ1-2; D gene uncertain. Trimming removed 6 bases from V and 4 bases from J, with 18 bases in between. From germline, CDR1 is MGHDK and CDR2 SYGVNS. The CDR3 totals 15 residues.

CDR3 sequence: CASSSRPGRGNEQFF. CDR3 nucleotide sequence: TGTGCCAGCAGCTCCCGGCCAGGTCGGGGGAATGAGCAGTTCTTC. The rearrangement links TRBV7-3 to TRBJ2-1, with D possibly matching TRBD2 (6 bases). CDR1 is SGHTA and CDR2 is FQGTGA in the germline V gene. Trimming removed 4 bases at V and 7 bases at J, with 17 bases between. The CDR3 consists of 15 residues. The full variable domain, completed using reference TRBV7-3 and TRBJ2-1, is GAGVSQTPSNKVTEKGKYVELRCDPISGHTALYWYRQSLGQGPEFLIYFQGTGAADDSGLPNDRFFAVRPEGSVSTLKIQRTERGDSAVYLCASSSRPGRGNEQFFGPGTRLTVL.

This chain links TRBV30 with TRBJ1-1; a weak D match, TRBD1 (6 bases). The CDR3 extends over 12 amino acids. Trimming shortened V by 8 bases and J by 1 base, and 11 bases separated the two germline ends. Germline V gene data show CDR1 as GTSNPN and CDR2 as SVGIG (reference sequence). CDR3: CARGDTNTEAFF. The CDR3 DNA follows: TGTGCCAGAGGGGACACGAACACTGAAGCTTTCTTT.

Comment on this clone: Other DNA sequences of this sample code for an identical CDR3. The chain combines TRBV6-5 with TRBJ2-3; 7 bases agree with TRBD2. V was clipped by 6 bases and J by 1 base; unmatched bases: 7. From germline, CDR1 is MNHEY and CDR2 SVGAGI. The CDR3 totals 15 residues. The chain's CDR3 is CASRRGGLGTDTQYF. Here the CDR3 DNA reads TGTGCCAGCAGGCGCGGGGGTTTAGGCACAGATACGCAGTATTTT.

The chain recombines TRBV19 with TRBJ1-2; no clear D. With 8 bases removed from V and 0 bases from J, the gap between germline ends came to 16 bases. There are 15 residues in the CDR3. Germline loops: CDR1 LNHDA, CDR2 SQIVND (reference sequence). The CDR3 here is CASVQAQYSNYGYTF. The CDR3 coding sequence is TGTGCCAGTGTCCAGGCCCAATATTCTAACTATGGCTACACCTTC.

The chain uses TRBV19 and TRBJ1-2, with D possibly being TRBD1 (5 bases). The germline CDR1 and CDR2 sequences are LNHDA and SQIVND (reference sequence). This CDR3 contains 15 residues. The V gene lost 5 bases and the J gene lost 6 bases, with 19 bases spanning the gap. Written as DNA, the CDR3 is TGTGCCAGTAGTCTCCCCGGGGGATGGAAAGATGGCTACACCTTC. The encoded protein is CASSLPGGWKDGYTF.

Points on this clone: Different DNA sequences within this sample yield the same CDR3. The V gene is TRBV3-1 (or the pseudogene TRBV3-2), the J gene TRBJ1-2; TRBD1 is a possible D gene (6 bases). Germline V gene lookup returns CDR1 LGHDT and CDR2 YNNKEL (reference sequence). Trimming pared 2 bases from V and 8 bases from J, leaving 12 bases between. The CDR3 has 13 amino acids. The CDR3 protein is CASSQTGGGGYTF. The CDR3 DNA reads TGTGCCAGCAGCCAAACCGGGGGCGGGGGCTACACCTTC.

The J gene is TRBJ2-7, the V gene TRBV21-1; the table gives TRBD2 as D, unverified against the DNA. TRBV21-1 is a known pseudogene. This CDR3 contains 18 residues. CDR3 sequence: CASSKTGLAGTGSYEQYF. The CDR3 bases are TGTGCCAGCAGCAAAACCGGACTAGCGGGAACGGGTTCCTACGAGCAGTACTTC.

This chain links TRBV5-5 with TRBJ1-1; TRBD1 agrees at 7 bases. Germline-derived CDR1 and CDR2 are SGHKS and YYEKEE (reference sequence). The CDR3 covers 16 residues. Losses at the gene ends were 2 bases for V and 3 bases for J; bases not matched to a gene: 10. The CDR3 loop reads CASSFAQGIGDTEAFF. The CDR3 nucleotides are TGTGCCAGCAGCTTCGCACAGGGGATTGGTGACACTGAAGCTTTCTTT.

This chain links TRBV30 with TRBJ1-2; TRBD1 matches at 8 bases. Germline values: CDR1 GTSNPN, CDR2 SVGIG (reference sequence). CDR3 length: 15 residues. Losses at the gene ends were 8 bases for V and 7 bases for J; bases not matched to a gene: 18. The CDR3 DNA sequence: TGTGCCGGAGCCGGGGGCAGGGGGCTGTTCGGTGGCTACACCTTC. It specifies CAGAGGRGLFGGYTF.

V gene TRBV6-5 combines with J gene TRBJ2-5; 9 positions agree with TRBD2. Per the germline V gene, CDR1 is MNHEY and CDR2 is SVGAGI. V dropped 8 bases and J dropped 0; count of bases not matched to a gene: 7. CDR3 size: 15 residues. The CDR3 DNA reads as TGTGCCAGCGGGATACTAGCGGGCGACCAAGAGACCCAGTACTTC. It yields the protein CASGILAGDQETQYF.

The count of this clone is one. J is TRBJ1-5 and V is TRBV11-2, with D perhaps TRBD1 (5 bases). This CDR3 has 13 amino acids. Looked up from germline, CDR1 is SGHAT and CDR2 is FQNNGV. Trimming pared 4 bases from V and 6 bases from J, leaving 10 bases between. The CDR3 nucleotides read TGTGCCAGCAGCTCGGGACCAGGTCAGCCCCAGCATTTT. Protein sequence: CASSSGPGQPQHF.

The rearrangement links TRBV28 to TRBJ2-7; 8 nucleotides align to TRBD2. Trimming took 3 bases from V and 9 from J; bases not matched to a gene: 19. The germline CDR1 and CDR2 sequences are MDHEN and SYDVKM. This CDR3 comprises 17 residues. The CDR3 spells CASSFLRGGTSSGWQYF. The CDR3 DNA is TGTGCCAGCAGTTTCCTCCGTGGGGGGACTAGTTCTGGTTGGCAGTACTTC.

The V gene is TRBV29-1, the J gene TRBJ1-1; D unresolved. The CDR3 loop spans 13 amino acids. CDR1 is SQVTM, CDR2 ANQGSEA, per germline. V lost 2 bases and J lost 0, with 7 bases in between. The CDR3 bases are TGCAGCGTTGAAAAAGTTCTGAACACTGAAGCTTTCTTT. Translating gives CSVEKVLNTEAFF. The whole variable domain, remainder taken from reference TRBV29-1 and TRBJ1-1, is SAVISQKPSRDICQRGTSLTIQCQVDSQVTMMFWYRQQPGQSLTLIATANQGSEATYESGFVIDKFPISRPNLTFSTLTVSNMSPEDSSIYLCSVEKVLNTEAFFGQGTRLTVV.

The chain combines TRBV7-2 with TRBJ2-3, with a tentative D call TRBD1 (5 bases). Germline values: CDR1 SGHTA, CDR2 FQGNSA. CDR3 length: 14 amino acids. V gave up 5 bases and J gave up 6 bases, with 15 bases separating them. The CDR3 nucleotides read TGTGCCAGCAGCATCGGACAAATCAAGGATACGCAGTATTTT. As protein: CASSIGQIKDTQYF. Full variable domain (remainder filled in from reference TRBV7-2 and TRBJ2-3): GAGVSQSPSNKVTEKGKDVELRCDPISGHTALYWYRQSLGQGLEFLIYFQGNSAPDKSGLPSDRFSAERTGGSVSTLTIQRTQQEDSAVYLCASSIGQIKDTQYFGPGTRLTVL.

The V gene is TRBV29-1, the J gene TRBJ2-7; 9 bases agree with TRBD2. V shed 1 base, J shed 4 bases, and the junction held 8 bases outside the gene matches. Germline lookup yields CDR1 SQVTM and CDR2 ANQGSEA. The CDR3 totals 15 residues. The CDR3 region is CSVEGTSAGRYEQYF. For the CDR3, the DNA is TGCAGCGTTGAAGGGACTAGCGCCGGCAGGTACGAGCAGTACTTC.

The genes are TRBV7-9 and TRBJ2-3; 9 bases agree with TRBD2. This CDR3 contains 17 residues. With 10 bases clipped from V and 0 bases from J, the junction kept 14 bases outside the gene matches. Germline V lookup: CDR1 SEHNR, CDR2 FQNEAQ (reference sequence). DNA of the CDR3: TGTGCCACGACAGGGCGGGGGGGCCTGTTTAGCACAGATACGCAGTATTTT. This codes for CATTGRGGLFSTDTQYF.

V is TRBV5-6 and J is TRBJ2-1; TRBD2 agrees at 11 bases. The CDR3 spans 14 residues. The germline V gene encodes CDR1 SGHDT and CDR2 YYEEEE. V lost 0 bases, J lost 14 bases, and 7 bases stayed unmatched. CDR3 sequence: CASSLVSSGGRKFF. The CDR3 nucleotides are TGTGCCAGCAGCTTGGTTTCTAGCGGGGGGCGGAAGTTCTTC.

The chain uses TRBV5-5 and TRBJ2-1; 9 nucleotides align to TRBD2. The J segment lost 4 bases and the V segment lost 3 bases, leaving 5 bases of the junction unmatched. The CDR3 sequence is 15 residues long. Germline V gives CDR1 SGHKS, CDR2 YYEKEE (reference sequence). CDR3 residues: CASSSSGGLYNEQFF. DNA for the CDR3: TGTGCCAGCAGCTCCAGCGGGGGGCTTTACAATGAGCAGTTCTTC.

CDR3 in amino acids: CASSRTPRQGMETQYF. In DNA form, the CDR3 reads TGTGCCAGCAGCCGCACCCCGCGACAGGGGATGGAGACCCAGTACTTC. The V call is TRBV7-9, the J call TRBJ2-5; 8 bases align to TRBD1. The CDR3 is made up of 16 amino acids. Trimming removed 5 bases from V and 5 bases from J; junction bases left unmatched: 13. Per germline, CDR1 SEHNR and CDR2 FQNEAQ (reference sequence).

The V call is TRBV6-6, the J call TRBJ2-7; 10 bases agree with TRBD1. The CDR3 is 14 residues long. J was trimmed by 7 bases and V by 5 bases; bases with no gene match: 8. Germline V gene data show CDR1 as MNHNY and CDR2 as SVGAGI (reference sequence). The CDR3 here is CASSLGQGVGEQYF. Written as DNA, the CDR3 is TGTGCCAGCAGTCTCGGACAGGGGGTTGGGGAGCAGTACTTC.

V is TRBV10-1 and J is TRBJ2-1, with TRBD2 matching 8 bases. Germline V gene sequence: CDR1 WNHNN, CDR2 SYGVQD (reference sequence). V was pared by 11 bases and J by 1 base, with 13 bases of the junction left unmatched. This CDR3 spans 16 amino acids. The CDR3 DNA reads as TGCGCCTTCGTCCGGGAGGGCTCAAGGTCCTACAATGAGCAGTTCTTC. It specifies CAFVREGSRSYNEQFF.

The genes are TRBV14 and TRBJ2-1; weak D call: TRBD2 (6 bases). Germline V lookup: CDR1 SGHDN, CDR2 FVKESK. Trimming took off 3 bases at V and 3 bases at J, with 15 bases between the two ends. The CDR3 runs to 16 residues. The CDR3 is CASSQSGAPGYNEQFF. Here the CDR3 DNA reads TGTGCCAGCAGCCAGTCGGGAGCCCCAGGCTACAATGAGCAGTTCTTC.